Presented here are 32 T cell receptor beta chains from one specimen sequenced in a study of blood T cell repertoires in COVID-19 (TCRdb year 2020). Libraries came from the immunoSEQ multiplex PCR assay. TCRdb retrieved this table from immuneACCESS and kept in-frame rearrangements only. Not all clones are present; in checked studies, unresolved V genes account for under half, and no reason is known for the remainder. The sample table holds under 300,000 clones, of which approximately 92% were seen once. Over 2% of the sample is taken by the ten largest. Sample: PBMCs or T cells enriched from blood (not recorded which). Receptors originate from a woman aged 18-30 years who had recovered from COVID-19.

The V call is TRBV7-8, the J call TRBJ2-7; 10 nucleotides agree with TRBD1. The CDR3 has 15 amino acids. Germline lookup yields CDR1 SGHVS and CDR2 FQNEAQ. Trimming cost V 5 bases and J 5 bases; bases outside gene matches: 9. The CDR3 region has the DNA TGTGCCAGCAGCCCCCAGGAGGGACAGGGGAACGAGCAGTACTTC. Its protein is CASSPQEGQGNEQYF.

The chain joins TRBV6-6 to TRBJ1-6; 7 bases fit TRBD1. Losses at the gene ends were 3 bases for V and 7 bases for J; bases not matched to a gene: 3. This CDR3 is 14 amino acids long. Germline CDR1 is MNHNY and CDR2 is SVGAGI (reference sequence). CDR3 sequence (DNA): TGTGCCAGCAGTTATAGACAGGGCAATTCACCCCTCCACTTT. As protein: CASSYRQGNSPLHF.

V is TRBV9 and J is TRBJ1-2; TRBD1 matches at 10 bases. The trim removed 0 bases at V and 6 bases at J, leaving 5 bases unmatched. Germline assignment: CDR1 SGDLS and CDR2 YYNGEE. CDR3 size: 15 residues. CDR3 bases: TGTGCCAGCAGCGTAGCTGGACAGGGGGAGAATGGCTACACCTTC. It translates to CASSVAGQGENGYTF.

With respect to this clone: The same CDR3 also results from other DNA sequences found in this sample. The chain links TRBV28 to TRBJ2-5, with 15 nucleotides matching TRBD2. The CDR3 is made up of 17 amino acids. In germline, CDR1 is MDHEN, CDR2 SYDVKM. V lost 6 bases to trimming and J lost 5 bases; unmatched junction nucleotides: 10. The CDR3 bases are TGTGCCAGCAGCAGTCCCGGGACTAGCGGGGGGCTGGAGACCCAGTACTTC. Translating gives CASSSPGTSGGLETQYF. The full variable domain, completed using reference TRBV28 and TRBJ2-5, is DVKVTQSSRYLVKRTGEKVFLECVQDMDHENMFWYRQDPGLGLRLIYFSYDVKMKEKGDIPEGYSVSREKKERFSLILESASTNQTSMYLCASSSPGTSGGLETQYFGPGTRLLVL.

The chain couples TRBV5-6 to TRBJ1-6; D is ambiguous. Germline loops: CDR1 SGHDT, CDR2 YYEEEE. V lost 1 base, J lost 4 bases, and 18 bases lay in between. The CDR3 extends over 18 amino acids. The CDR3 protein is CASSLRTPSPPYNSPLHF. In DNA, the CDR3 is TGTGCCAGCAGCTTGAGAACACCTTCCCCACCTTATAATTCACCCCTCCACTTT.

The chain uses TRBV27 and TRBJ1-2; 8 positions agree with TRBD1. V gave up 5 bases and J gave up 8 bases; unmatched junction bases: 13. CDR3 size: 15 residues. Germline values: CDR1 MNHEY, CDR2 SMNVEV (reference sequence). The CDR3 DNA is TGTGCCAGCAGTCGAAAGACAGGGGCTCTCGTAGGCTACACCTTC. This codes for CASSRKTGALVGYTF.

This chain connects TRBV5-5 to TRBJ2-4, with 7 bases fitting TRBD1. The V gene's germline CDR1 is SGHKS and CDR2 YYEKEE (reference sequence). V lost 4 bases, J lost 0 bases, and 7 bases stayed unmatched. The CDR3 covers 16 residues. CDR3 amino acids: CASSQGTALAKNIQYF. For the CDR3, the DNA is TGTGCCAGCAGCCAAGGGACAGCTCTAGCCAAAAACATTCAGTACTTC. The complete variable domain, with remaining parts taken from reference TRBV5-5 and TRBJ2-4, reads DAGVTQSPTHLIKTRGQQVTLRCSPISGHKSVSWYQQVLGQGPQFIFQYYEKEERGRGNFPDRFSARQFPNYSSELNVNALLLGDSALYLCASSQGTALAKNIQYFGAGTRLSVL.

The V gene is TRBV3-1 (or the pseudogene TRBV3-2), the J gene TRBJ1-3; D remains unclear. V gave up 4 bases and J gave up 2 bases, with 9 bases separating them. Germline CDR1 and CDR2: LGHDT and YNNKEL (reference sequence). This CDR3 region has 14 residues. The CDR3 nucleotides read TGTGCCAGCAGCCGCGGACTCGCTGGAAACACCATATATTTT. Its translation is CASSRGLAGNTIYF.

The V gene is TRBV6-6, the J gene TRBJ1-1, with D possibly matching TRBD1 (5 bases). The V end was cut by 8 bases, the J end by 0 bases, with 19 bases between. CDR3 length equals 16 residues. Germline CDR1 reads MNHNY; CDR2 reads SVGAGI (reference sequence). DNA for the CDR3: TGTGCCAGCGCTTTAGCGGCAGGGCGGCTGAACACTGAAGCTTTCTTT. It is translated as CASALAAGRLNTEAFF.

This clone was counted a few times. This chain uses TRBV30 with TRBJ2-1; 12 positions match TRBD2. The V and J ends lost 0 bases and 3 bases, in that order; junction bases with no gene match: 0. Germline assignment: CDR1 GTSNPN and CDR2 SVGIG (reference sequence). CDR3 length: 15 residues. Here the CDR3 DNA reads TGTGCCTGGAGTGTACTAGCGGGGGGCTACAATGAGCAGTTCTTC. Amino acids: CAWSVLAGGYNEQFF. Full variable domain (remainder filled in from reference TRBV30 and TRBJ2-1): SQTIHQWPATLVQPVGSPLSLECTVEGTSNPNLYWYRQAAGRGLQLLFYSVGIGQISSEVPQNLSASRPQDRQFILSSKKLLLSDSGFYLCAWSVLAGGYNEQFFGPGTRLTVL.

The chain links TRBV5-1 to TRBJ2-2; D perhaps matches TRBD1 (5 bases). The CDR3 length is 16 residues. The V and J ends lost 0 bases and 1 base respectively, with 10 bases between them. From germline, CDR1 is SGHRS and CDR2 YFSETQ. This CDR3 is CASSLGRDENTGELFF. CDR3 DNA: TGCGCCAGCAGCTTGGGCAGGGATGAGAACACCGGGGAGCTGTTTTTT.

The chain combines TRBV10-1 with TRBJ1-1, with 7 bases matching TRBD1. There are 14 residues in the CDR3. Germline lookup yields CDR1 WNHNN and CDR2 SYGVQD (reference sequence). V lost 6 bases and J lost 1; bases outside the gene matches: 5. The CDR3 DNA sequence: TGCGCCAGCAGCGTCGACAGGGCGAACACTGAAGCTTTCTTT. Translating it yields CASSVDRANTEAFF.

The chain joins TRBV6-5 to TRBJ2-1; D possibly corresponds to TRBD2 (6 bases). CDR3 length equals 15 residues. V gave up 3 bases and J gave up 2 bases, with 11 bases separating them. CDR1 and CDR2 from the germline V gene are MNHEY and SVGAGI. In DNA, the CDR3 is TGTGCCAGCAGTTATTCAGGACTAACCTACAATGAGCAGTTCTTC. This encodes CASSYSGLTYNEQFF.

The chain uses TRBV2 and TRBJ1-2; D unresolved. V gave up 7 bases and J gave up 7 bases, with 10 bases separating them. The CDR3 has 11 residues. The germline V gene has CDR1 SNHLY and CDR2 FYNNEI. The CDR3 nucleotides read TGTGCCAGCATGGGAGCGGGTGGCTACACCTTC. Translated, it gives CASMGAGGYTF.

The chain links TRBV5-1 to TRBJ1-1; no reliable D call. V was shortened by 7 bases and J by 0 bases, with 10 bases between the two germline ends. CDR1 and CDR2 (germline): SGHRS, YFSETQ. The length of the CDR3 is 13 residues. The CDR3 sequence: CASGQVMNTEAFF. The CDR3 bases are TGCGCCAGCGGGCAGGTCATGAACACTGAAGCTTTCTTT.

The J gene is TRBJ1-2, the V gene TRBV12-3 or TRBV12-4, with D tentatively TRBD1 (6 bases). The V and J ends lost 6 bases and 4 bases respectively, with 12 bases between them. CDR3 size: 13 residues. CDR3 protein: CASRQQGSYGYTF. In DNA, the CDR3 is TGTGCCAGCAGGCAACAGGGATCCTATGGCTACACCTTC.

The gene calls are TRBV6-4 and TRBJ2-7; 7 bases align to TRBD1. The CDR3 covers 14 residues. Per germline, CDR1 MRHNA and CDR2 SNTAGT. The junction had 7 bases not matched to a gene; V was cut back by 5 bases and J by 3 bases. As DNA, the CDR3 is TGTGCCAGCAGTCCGGACAGGACGAGCTACGAGCAGTACTTC. Translating gives CASSPDRTSYEQYF.

The chain employs TRBV28 and TRBJ2-3; 11 bases are a match to TRBD2. There are 16 residues in the CDR3. Looked up from germline, CDR1 is MDHEN and CDR2 is SYDVKM. The J segment lost 0 bases and the V segment lost 6 bases, leaving 5 bases of the junction unmatched. CDR3 amino acids: CASRILAGGSTDTQYF. The CDR3 DNA reads as TGTGCCAGCAGAATTTTAGCGGGGGGGAGCACAGATACGCAGTATTTT.

Turning to this clone: An end of the junction does not agree with germline; a read error may underlie this. This chain links TRBV5-1 with TRBJ1-1; TRBD1 matches at 7 bases. There are 16 residues in the CDR3. Germline assignment: CDR1 SGHRS and CDR2 YFSETQ. For the CDR3, the DNA is TGCGCCAGCAGCCTCCCATCGACAGGGTTGAACATTGAAGCTTTCTTT. This gives the protein CASSLPSTGLNIEAFF.

The table lists this clone with a count of one. The gene calls are TRBV3-1 (or the pseudogene TRBV3-2) and TRBJ1-6, with TRBD1 matching 9 bases. Germline values: CDR1 LGHDT, CDR2 YNNKEL (reference sequence). The V segment lost 5 bases and the J segment 7 bases; nucleotides outside the gene matches: 3. This CDR3 spans 14 amino acids. CDR3 region: CASSTQGANSPLHF. The CDR3 DNA reads as TGTGCCAGCAGCACACAGGGGGCGAATTCACCCCTCCACTTT.

The rearrangement joins TRBV2 to TRBJ1-1; TRBD1 agrees at 11 bases. Germline lookup yields CDR1 SNHLY and CDR2 FYNNEI. Losses at the gene ends were 4 bases for V and 6 bases for J; bases not matched to a gene: 7. The CDR3 runs to 15 residues. CDR3: CASSGGDRGFSEAFF. The CDR3 region has the DNA TGTGCCAGCAGTGGGGGGGACAGGGGGTTCTCTGAAGCTTTCTTT.

The rearrangement joins TRBV15 to TRBJ2-1; perhaps TRBD2 as D (7 bases). Germline V lookup: CDR1 LNHNV, CDR2 YYDKDF (reference sequence). Trimming pared 8 bases from V and 8 bases from J, leaving 19 bases between. This CDR3 contains 14 residues. The CDR3 DNA reads as TGTGCCACCGGAGAGGGGGGGTCAACGGATGAGCAGTTCTTC. It specifies CATGEGGSTDEQFF. The full variable domain, completed using reference TRBV15 and TRBJ2-1, is DAMVIQNPRYQVTQFGKPVTLSCSQTLNHNVMYWYQQKSSQAPKLLFHYYDKDFNNEADTPDNFQSRRPNTSFCFLDIRSPGLGDTAMYLCATGEGGSTDEQFFGPGTRLTVL.

The J gene is TRBJ1-2, the V gene TRBV4-1; 9 nucleotides align to TRBD1. This CDR3 region has 16 residues. V lost 0 bases and J lost 2; bases outside the gene matches: 4. Germline assignment: CDR1 MGHRA and CDR2 YSYEKL. CDR3: CASSQDGQGRNYGYTF. CDR3 bases: TGCGCCAGCAGCCAAGATGGACAGGGGAGGAACTATGGCTACACCTTC.

This clone showed up just a few times. J is TRBJ1-2 and V is TRBV23-1, with D hard to call. Being an ORF, TRBV23-1 has a function that is uncertain. Trimming removed 3 bases from V and 7 bases from J, with 24 bases in between. The length of the CDR3 is 17 residues. The CDR3 protein is CASSHTRVPYFSSGYTF. The CDR3 DNA follows: TGCGCCAGCAGTCACACCCGGGTCCCCTACTTTAGTTCTGGCTACACCTTC.

V gene TRBV2 combines with J gene TRBJ1-1; TRBD1 aligns across 7 bases. V shed 4 bases and J 7 bases; nucleotides not matched to a gene: 9. This CDR3 spans 14 amino acids. Germline CDR1 SNHLY, CDR2 FYNNEI. Written as DNA, the CDR3 is TGTGCCAGCAGTGCTACGACAGGGAATGTTGAAGCTTTCTTT. Amino acid sequence: CASSATTGNVEAFF.

The chain links TRBV5-6 to TRBJ2-7; D remains ambiguous. CDR3 length: 14 residues. Trimming took off 0 bases at V and 3 bases at J, with 10 bases between the two ends. Germline V gives CDR1 SGHDT, CDR2 YYEEEE. The CDR3 protein is CASSLGDTFYEQYF. CDR3 bases: TGTGCCAGCAGCTTGGGTGACACCTTCTACGAGCAGTACTTC. Using reference TRBV5-6 and TRBJ2-7 for the parts outside the CDR3, the full variable domain is DAGVTQSPTHLIKTRGQQVTLRCSPKSGHDTVSWYQQALGQGPQFIFQYYEEEERQRGNFPDRFSGHQFPNYSSELNVNALLLGDSALYLCASSLGDTFYEQYFGPGTRLTVT.

The rearrangement links TRBV5-1 to TRBJ1-3, with D unclear. With 4 bases removed from V and 2 bases from J, the gap between germline ends came to 19 bases. The germline gives CDR1 SGHRS, CDR2 YFSETQ. This CDR3 spans 17 amino acids. CDR3 bases: TGCGCCAGCAGCCCTACTCTGTCGGCGGGCACTGGAAACACCATATATTTT. This translates into CASSPTLSAGTGNTIYF. The entire variable domain, with the rest obtained from reference TRBV5-1 and TRBJ1-3, is as follows: KAGVTQTPRYLIKTRGQQVTLSCSPISGHRSVSWYQQTPGQGLQFLFEYFSETQRNKGNFPGRFSGRQFSNSRSEMNVSTLELGDSALYLCASSPTLSAGTGNTIYFGEGSWLTVV.

The chain recombines TRBV6-2 or TRBV6-3 with TRBJ2-2, with TRBD2 matching over 8 bases. The CDR3 is 17 residues long. Germline lookup yields CDR1 MNHEY and CDR2 SVGEGT. Germline trimming cut 6 bases from V and 4 bases from J; bases unmatched to any gene: 13. The CDR3 DNA sequence: TGTGCCAGCAGCTCCGGGACTAGGGTGTCGGGCACCGGGGAGCTGTTTTTT. Translating gives CASSSGTRVSGTGELFF.

This chain connects TRBV12-3 or TRBV12-4 to TRBJ1-5; no clear D gene. V lost 5 bases to trimming and J lost 5 bases, with 10 bases between them. The CDR3 runs to 13 residues. DNA for the CDR3: TGTGCCAGCAGTCTTCTGGAGTATCAGCCCCAGCATTTT. It codes for CASSLLEYQPQHF.

V gene TRBV11-2 combines with J gene TRBJ1-3; D gene ambiguous. Germline values: CDR1 SGHAT, CDR2 FQNNGV. The CDR3 runs to 13 residues. Trimming left V 5 bases short and J 3 bases short, with 8 bases between. The CDR3 spells CASSDGFGNTIYF. The CDR3 bases are TGTGCCAGCAGCGACGGGTTTGGAAACACCATATATTTT.

DNA of the CDR3: TGCGCCAGCAGCCAATACACAGGGGGCGCCGCTAATGAAAAACTGTTTTTT. This encodes CASSQYTGGAANEKLFF. The chain combines TRBV4-1 with TRBJ1-4; 9 bases line up with TRBD1. This CDR3 spans 17 amino acids. Germline V CDR1 and CDR2: MGHRA, YSYEKL. J was trimmed by 3 bases and V by 2 bases; bases with no gene match: 7.

The chain employs TRBV9 and TRBJ2-7; possibly TRBD2 for D (5 bases). V was cut by 2 bases and J by 2 bases, with 11 bases left in between. CDR1 is SGDLS, CDR2 YYNGEE, per germline. The CDR3 is 14 residues long. This chain's CDR3 is CASSVTSATYEQYF. The CDR3 DNA reads TGTGCCAGCAGCGTCACTAGTGCTACCTACGAGCAGTACTTC.